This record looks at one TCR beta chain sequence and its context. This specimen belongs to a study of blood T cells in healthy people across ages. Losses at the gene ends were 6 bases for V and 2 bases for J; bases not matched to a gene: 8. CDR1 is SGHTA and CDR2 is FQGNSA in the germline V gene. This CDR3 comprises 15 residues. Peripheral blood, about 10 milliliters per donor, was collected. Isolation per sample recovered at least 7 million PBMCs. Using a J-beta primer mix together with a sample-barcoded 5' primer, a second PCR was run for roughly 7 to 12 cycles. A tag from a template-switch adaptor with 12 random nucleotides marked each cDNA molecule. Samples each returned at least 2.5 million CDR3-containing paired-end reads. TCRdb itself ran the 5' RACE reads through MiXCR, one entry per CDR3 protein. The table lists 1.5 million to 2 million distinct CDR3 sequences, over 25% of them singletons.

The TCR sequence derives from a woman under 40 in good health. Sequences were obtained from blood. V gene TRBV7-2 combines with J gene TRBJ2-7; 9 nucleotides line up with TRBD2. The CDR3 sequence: CASRPRLADTYEQYF. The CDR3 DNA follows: TGTGCCAGCAGACCCCGACTAGCGGATACCTACGAGCAGTACTTC. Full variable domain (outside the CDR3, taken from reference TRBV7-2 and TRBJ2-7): GAGVSQSPSNKVTEKGKDVELRCDPISGHTALYWYRQSLGQGLEFLIYFQGNSAPDKSGLPSDRFSAERTGGSVSTLTIQRTQQEDSAVYLCASRPRLADTYEQYFGPGTRLTVT.